This T cell receptor beta chain was obtained from a study of OX40 agonist ivuxolimab in advanced cancers. At the level of the study: Across the patients, intravenous ivuxolimab was delivered every 2 weeks at 0.01 to 10 mg/kg.

Germline CDR1 reads SGHTA; CDR2 reads FQGNSA. There are 13 residues in the CDR3. The ends were cut back, 2 bases at V and 2 bases at J, with 4 bases in the middle. The protocol was immunoSEQ multiplex PCR, while the TCRdb copy is restricted to in-frame clones and leaves out a portion. Of about 51,000 clones in the sample, about 80% are singletons; the top ten hold 3%. This sequence originates from an adult with an advanced solid tumor such as melanoma, head and neck, liver or kidney cancer. The specimen was CD4+ or CD8+ T cells sorted from blood, collected in a trial of the OX40 agonist ivuxolimab. This chain connects TRBV7-2 to TRBJ1-3, with unresolved D. Here the CDR3 reads CASSLPPGNTIYF. For the CDR3, the DNA is TGTGCCAGCAGCTTACCGCCTGGAAACACCATATATTTT.